This TCR beta chain stems from a study of T cells in Graves' hyperthyroidism and ophthalmopathy. Amplified regions were TCR beta CDR3 sequences from RNA transcripts. In the first-round RT-PCR of the TCR CDR3, the HTBI primer set was used. TCRdb redid the calling of the multiplex PCR reads with MiXCR, one entry per CDR3 protein. The repertoire has hundreds of thousands of distinct CDR3 sequences, about a sixth of them found once; the top ten carry under 3.5%. V lost 5 bases and J lost 0; bases outside the gene matches: 1. CDR1 SNHLY and CDR2 FYNNEI come from the germline V gene. This CDR3 contains 15 residues. In this sample, this clonotype turned up a few times.

This TCR derives from a woman aged 35 to 49 with Graves' ophthalmopathy. This rearrangement joins TRBV2 to TRBJ2-6, with 7 bases aligning to TRBD1. Material: blood. The CDR3 region has the DNA TGTGCCAGCAGTACAGGGGACTCTGGGGCCAACGTCCTGACTTTC. Its protein product is CASSTGDSGANVLTF. Together with reference TRBV2 and TRBJ2-6, the CDR3 gives the full variable domain: EPEVTQTPSHQVTQMGQEVILRCVPISNHLYFYWYRQILGQKVEFLVSFYNNEISEKSEIFDDQFSVERPDGSNFTLKIRSTKLEDSAMYFCASSTGDSGANVLTFGAGSRLTVL.